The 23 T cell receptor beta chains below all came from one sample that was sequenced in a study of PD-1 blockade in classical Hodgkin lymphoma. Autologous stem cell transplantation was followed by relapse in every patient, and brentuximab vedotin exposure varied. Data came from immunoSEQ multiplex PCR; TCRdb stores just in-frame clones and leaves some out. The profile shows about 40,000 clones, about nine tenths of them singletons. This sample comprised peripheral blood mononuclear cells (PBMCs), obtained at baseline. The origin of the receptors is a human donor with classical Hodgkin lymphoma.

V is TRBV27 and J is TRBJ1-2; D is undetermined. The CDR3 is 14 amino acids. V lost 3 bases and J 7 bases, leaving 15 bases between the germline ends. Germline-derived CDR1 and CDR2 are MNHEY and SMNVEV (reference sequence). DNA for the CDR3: TGTGCCAGCAGTTTTGGGAAGGTGGGGTTTGGCTACACCTTC. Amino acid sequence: CASSFGKVGFGYTF.

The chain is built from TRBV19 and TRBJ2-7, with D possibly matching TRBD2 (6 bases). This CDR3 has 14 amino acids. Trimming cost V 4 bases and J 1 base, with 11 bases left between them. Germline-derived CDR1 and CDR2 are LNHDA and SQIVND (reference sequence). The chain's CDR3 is CASSTTGTSYEQYF. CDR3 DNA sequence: TGTGCCAGTAGTACCACCGGGACTTCCTACGAGCAGTACTTC.

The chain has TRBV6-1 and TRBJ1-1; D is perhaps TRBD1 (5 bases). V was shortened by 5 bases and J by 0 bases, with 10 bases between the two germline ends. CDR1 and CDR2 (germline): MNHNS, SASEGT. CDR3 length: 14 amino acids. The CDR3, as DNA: TGTGCCAGCAGTTGGGACCGGGTGAACACTGAAGCTTTCTTT. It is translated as CASSWDRVNTEAFF.

The CDR3 bases are TGTGCCAGCAGCGTCCCGGATAGGGGCTACACCTTC. It encodes CASSVPDRGYTF. This sequence joins TRBV9 and TRBJ1-2; D remains ambiguous. This CDR3 is 12 amino acids long. Per the germline V gene, CDR1 is SGDLS and CDR2 is YYNGEE. The germline V and J ends were trimmed by 2 bases and 8 bases, with 10 bases remaining between them. The whole variable domain, filled in from reference TRBV9 and TRBJ1-2, reads DSGVTQTPKHLITATGQRVTLRCSPRSGDLSVYWYQQSLDQGLQFLIQYYNGEERAKGNILERFSAQQFPDLHSELNLSSLELGDSALYFCASSVPDRGYTFGSGTRLTVV.

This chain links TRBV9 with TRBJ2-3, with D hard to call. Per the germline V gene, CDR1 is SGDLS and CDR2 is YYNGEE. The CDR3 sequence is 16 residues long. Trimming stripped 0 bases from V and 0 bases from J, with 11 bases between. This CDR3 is CASSVVSQVSTDTQYF. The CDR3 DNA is TGTGCCAGCAGCGTAGTCTCACAAGTTAGCACAGATACGCAGTATTTT.

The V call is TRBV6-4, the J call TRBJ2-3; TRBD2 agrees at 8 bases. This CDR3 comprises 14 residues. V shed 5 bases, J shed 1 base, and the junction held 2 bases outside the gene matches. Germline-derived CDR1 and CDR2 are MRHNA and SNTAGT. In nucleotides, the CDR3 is TGTGCCAGCAGTTCAGCGGGGGGCACAGATACGCAGTATTTT. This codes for CASSSAGGTDTQYF.

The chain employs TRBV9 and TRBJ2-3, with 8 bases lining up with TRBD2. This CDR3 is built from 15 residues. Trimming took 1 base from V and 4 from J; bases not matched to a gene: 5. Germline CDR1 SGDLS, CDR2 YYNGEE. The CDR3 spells CASSVFSSGPDTQYF. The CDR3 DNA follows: TGTGCCAGCAGCGTATTTTCTAGCGGGCCAGATACGCAGTATTTT. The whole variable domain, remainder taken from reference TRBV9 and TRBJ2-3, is DSGVTQTPKHLITATGQRVTLRCSPRSGDLSVYWYQQSLDQGLQFLIQYYNGEERAKGNILERFSAQQFPDLHSELNLSSLELGDSALYFCASSVFSSGPDTQYFGPGTRLTVL.

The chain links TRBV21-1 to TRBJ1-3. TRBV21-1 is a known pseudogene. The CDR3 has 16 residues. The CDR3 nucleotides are TGTGCCAGCAGCAAAGAGGTGAAGGGCTCTGGAAACACCATATATTTT. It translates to CASSKEVKGSGNTIYF.

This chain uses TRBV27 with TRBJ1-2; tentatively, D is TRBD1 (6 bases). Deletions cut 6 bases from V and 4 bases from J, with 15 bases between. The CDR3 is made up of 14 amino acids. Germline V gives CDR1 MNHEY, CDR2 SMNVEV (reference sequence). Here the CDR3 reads CASRLVGAGYGYTF. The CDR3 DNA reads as TGTGCCAGCAGGCTCGTGGGGGCCGGCTATGGCTACACCTTC.

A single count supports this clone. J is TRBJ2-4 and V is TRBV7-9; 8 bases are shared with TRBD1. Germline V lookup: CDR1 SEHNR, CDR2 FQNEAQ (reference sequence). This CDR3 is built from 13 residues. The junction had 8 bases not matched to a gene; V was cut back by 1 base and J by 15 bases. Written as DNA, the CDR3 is TGTGCCAGCAGCTTAGGGACAGGGACAAGGTTGTACTTC. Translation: CASSLGTGTRLYF.

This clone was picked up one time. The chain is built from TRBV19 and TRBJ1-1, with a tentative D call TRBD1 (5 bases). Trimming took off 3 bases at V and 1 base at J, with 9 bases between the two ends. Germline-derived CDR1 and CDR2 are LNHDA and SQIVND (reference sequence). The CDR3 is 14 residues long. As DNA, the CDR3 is TGTGCCAGTAGTATGGGGACGGAGAACACTGAAGCTTTCTTT. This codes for CASSMGTENTEAFF. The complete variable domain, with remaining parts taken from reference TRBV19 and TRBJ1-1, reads DGGITQSPKYLFRKEGQNVTLSCEQNLNHDAMYWYRQDPGQGLRLIYYSQIVNDFQKGDIAEGYSVSREKKESFPLTVTSAQKNPTAFYLCASSMGTENTEAFFGQGTRLTVV.

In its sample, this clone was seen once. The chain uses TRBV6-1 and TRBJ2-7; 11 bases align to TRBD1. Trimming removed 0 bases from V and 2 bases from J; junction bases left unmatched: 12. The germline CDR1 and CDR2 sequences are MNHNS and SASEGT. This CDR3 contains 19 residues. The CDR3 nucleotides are TGTGCCAGCAGTGAAGCGCTTCGATTTCCGGGACAGGGGGCCTACGAGCAGTACTTC. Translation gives CASSEALRFPGQGAYEQYF.

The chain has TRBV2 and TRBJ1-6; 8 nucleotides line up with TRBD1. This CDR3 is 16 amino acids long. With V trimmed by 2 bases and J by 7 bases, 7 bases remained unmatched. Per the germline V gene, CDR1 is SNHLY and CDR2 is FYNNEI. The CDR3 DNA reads TGTGCCAGCAGTGAAAGGGACAGGCGACTAAATTCACCCCTCCACTTT. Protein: CASSERDRRLNSPLHF.

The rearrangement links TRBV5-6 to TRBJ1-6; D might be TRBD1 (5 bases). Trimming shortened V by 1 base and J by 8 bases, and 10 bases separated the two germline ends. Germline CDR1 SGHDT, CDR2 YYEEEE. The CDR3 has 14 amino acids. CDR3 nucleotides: TGTGCCAGCAGCTTGCCAGGGCTGGATTCACCCCTCCACTTT. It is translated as CASSLPGLDSPLHF.

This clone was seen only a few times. In nucleotides, the CDR3 is TGTGCCAGCAGCCCTCAGGGGTCGTCTAATGAAAAACTGTTTTTT. Encoded protein: CASSPQGSSNEKLFF. V gene TRBV7-9 combines with J gene TRBJ1-4, with D possibly matching TRBD1 (6 bases). CDR1 is SEHNR and CDR2 is FQNEAQ in the germline V gene (reference sequence). This CDR3 spans 15 amino acids. V lost 5 bases and J lost 3, with 13 bases in between.

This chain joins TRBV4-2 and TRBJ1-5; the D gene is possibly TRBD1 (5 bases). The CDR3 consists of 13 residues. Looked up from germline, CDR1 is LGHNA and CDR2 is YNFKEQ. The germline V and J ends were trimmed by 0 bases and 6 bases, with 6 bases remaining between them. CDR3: CASSQERGQPQHF. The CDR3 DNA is TGTGCCAGCAGCCAAGAAAGGGGTCAGCCCCAGCATTTT.

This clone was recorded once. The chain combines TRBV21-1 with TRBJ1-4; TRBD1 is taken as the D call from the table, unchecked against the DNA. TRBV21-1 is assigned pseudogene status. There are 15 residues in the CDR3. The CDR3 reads CASSNQGASREKLFF. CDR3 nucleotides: TGTGCCAGCAGCAACCAGGGGGCGAGTAGGGAAAAACTGTTTTTT.

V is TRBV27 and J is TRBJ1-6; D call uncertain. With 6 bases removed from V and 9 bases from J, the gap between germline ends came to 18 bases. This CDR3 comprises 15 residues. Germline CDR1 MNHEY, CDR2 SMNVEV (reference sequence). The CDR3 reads CASRKDPGMGSPLHF. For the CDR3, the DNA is TGTGCCAGCAGAAAAGATCCGGGAATGGGTTCACCCCTCCACTTT.

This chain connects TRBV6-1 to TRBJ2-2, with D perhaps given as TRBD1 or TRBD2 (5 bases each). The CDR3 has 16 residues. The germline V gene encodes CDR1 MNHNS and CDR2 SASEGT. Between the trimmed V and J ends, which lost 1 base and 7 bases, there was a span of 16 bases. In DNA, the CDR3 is TGTGCCAGCAGTGAAGGCTACCGCAGTGGGGGCGGGGAGCTGTTTTTT. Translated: CASSEGYRSGGGELFF.

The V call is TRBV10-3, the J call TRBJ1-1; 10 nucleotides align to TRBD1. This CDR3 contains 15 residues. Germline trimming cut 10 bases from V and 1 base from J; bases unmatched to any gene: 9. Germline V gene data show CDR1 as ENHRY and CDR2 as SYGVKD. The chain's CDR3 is CATLGQGRENTEAFF. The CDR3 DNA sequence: TGTGCCACCCTGGGACAGGGGCGTGAGAACACTGAAGCTTTCTTT.

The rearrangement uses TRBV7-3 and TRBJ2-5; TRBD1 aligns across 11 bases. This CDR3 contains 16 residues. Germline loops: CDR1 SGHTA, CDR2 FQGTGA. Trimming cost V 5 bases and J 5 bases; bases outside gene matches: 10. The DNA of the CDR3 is TGTGCCAGCAGCCCCCACCCTGGACAGGGGGCTGAGACCCAGTACTTC. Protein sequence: CASSPHPGQGAETQYF.

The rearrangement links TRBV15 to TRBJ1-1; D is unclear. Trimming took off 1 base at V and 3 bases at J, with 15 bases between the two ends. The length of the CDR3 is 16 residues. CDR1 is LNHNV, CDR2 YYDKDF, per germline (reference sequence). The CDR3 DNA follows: TGTGCCACCAGCAGAGCCGTCAGAGGGCGGGACACTGAAGCTTTCTTT. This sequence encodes CATSRAVRGRDTEAFF.

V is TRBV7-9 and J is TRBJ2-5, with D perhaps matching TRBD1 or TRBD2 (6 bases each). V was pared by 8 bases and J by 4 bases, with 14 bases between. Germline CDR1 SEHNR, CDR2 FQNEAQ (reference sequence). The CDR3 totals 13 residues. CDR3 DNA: TGTGCCAGCGGCGAGGGGGGTGGAGAGACCCAGTACTTC. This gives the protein CASGEGGGETQYF.